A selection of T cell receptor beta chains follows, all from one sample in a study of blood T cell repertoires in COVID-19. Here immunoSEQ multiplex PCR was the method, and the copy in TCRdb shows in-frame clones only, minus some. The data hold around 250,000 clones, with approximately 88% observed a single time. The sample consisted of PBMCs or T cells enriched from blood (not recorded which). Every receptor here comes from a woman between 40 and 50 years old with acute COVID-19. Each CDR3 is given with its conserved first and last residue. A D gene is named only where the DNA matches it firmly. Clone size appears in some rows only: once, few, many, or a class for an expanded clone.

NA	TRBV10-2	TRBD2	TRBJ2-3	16	TGCGCCAGCAGTGACAGGCGGGGGGGGGTTGGAGATACGCAGTATTTT	CASSDRRGGVGDTQYF
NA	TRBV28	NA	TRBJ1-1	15	TGTGCCAGCAGTTTAGGTCAGGGGTTCCGCACTGAAGCTTTCTTT	CASSLGQGFRTEAFF
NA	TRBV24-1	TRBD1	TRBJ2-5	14	TGTGCCACCAGTGATAAGACAGGGGAGGAGACCCAGTACTTC	CATSDKTGEETQYF
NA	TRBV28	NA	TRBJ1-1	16	TGTGCCAGCAGTTTACATATACGGAGGGGGAACACTGAAGCTTTCTTT	CASSLHIRRGNTEAFF
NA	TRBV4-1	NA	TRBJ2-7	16	TGCGCCAGCAGCCAAGTTTGGGGGGAATCATCCTACGAGCAGTACTTC	CASSQVWGESSYEQYF
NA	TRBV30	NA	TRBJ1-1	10	TGTGCCTGGAGTGTAAGGCGGGCTTTCTTT	CAWSVRRAFF
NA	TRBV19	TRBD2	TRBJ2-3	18	TGTGCCAGTAGTCTTGGGACTAGCGGGAGGGCAATCACAGATACGCAGTATTTT	CASSLGTSGRAITDTQYF
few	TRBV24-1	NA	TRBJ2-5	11	TGTGCCACCCGAAGCAAAGAGACCCAGTACTTC	CATRSKETQYF
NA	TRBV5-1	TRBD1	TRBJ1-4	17	TGCGCCAGCAGCTTTAACAGGGGGCGCGGTCCTAATGAAAAACTGTTTTTT	CASSFNRGRGPNEKLFF
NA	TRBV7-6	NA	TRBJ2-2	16	TGTGCCAGCAGCCAGGGGATTGGGTCGGGCACCGGGGAGCTGTTTTTT	CASSQGIGSGTGELFF
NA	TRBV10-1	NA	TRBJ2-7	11	TGCGCCAGCAGTGATTACAGCTTCCAGTACTTC	CASSDYSFQYF
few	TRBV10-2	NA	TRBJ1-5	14	TGCGCCAGCAGTGAAACTGAAATCAATCAGCCCCAGCATTTT	CASSETEINQPQHF
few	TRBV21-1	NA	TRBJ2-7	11	TGTGCCGGGGGACATAACTACGAGCAGTACTTC	CAGGHNYEQYF
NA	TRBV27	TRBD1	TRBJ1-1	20	TGTGCCAGCAGTCCAATACACCTCGGACAGGGGGCTTACTTGAACACTGAAGCTTTCTTT	CASSPIHLGQGAYLNTEAFF
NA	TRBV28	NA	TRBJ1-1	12	TGTGCCAGCAGTTTACGGGGTCCGCAAGCTTTCTTT	CASSLRGPQAFF
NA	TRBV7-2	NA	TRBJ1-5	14	TGTGCTACCGGAAGGGGAGGCAGCAATCAGCCCCAGCATTTT	CATGRGGSNQPQHF
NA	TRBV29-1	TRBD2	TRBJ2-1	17	TGCAGCGTTGTTGGGTCATCTGGGAGGGGTTCCTACAATGAGCAGTTCTTC	CSVVGSSGRGSYNEQFF
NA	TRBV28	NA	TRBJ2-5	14	TGTGCCAGCAGTGAGGAGGCGGGATTTGAGACCCAGTACTTC	CASSEEAGFETQYF
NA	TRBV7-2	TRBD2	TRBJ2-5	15	TGTGCCAGCAGCCTAGCGGGAGGTTTCCAAGAGACCCAGTACTTC	CASSLAGGFQETQYF
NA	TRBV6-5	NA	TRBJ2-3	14	TGTGCCAGCAGTTACGACAGGATGACAGATACGCAGTATTTT	CASSYDRMTDTQYF
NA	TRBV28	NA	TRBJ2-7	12	TGTGCCAGCAGCCTTGCCCACTATGAGCAGTACTTC	CASSLAHYEQYF
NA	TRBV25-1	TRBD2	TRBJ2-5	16	TGTGCCAGCAGTGCTATAGCGGGAGGGTACCAAGAGACCCAGTACTTC	CASSAIAGGYQETQYF
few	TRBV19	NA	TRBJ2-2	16	TGTGCCAGTACTGAATATAGAATAAAGAACACCGGGGAGCTGTTTTTT	CASTEYRIKNTGELFF
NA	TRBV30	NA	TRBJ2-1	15	TGTGCCTGGAGTTTTGGGCGGGAAGCCTACAATGAGCAGTTCTTC	CAWSFGREAYNEQFF
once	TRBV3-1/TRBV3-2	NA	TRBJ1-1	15	TGTGCCAGCAGCCAAAGGGGCAGGGCGAACACTGAAGCTTTCTTT	CASSQRGRANTEAFF
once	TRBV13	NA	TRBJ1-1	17	TGTGCCAGCAGCTCCCTCCGGACTTGGACTGCGGACACTGAAGCTTTCTTT	CASSSLRTWTADTEAFF
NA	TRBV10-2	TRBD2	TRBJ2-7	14	TGCGCCAGCAGTGAATTAGCGGGAGGGCTGGAGCAGTACTTC	CASSELAGGLEQYF
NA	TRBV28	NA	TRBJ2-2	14	TGTGCCAGCAGTTCTCCGGGGGAGGCCGGGGAGCTGTTTTTT	CASSSPGEAGELFF
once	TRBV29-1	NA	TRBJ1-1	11	TGCAGCGCTGACAGATTTACTGAAGCTTTCTTT	CSADRFTEAFF
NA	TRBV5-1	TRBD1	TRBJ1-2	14	TGCGCCAGCAGCTTGGGGGACAGGGGCTATGGCTACACCTTC	CASSLGDRGYGYTF
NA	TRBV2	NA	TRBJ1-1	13	TGTGCCAGCATAGAGCGTGCGGCCACTGAAGCTTTCTTT	CASIERAATEAFF
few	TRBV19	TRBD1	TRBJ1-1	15	TGTGCCAGTAGGGGACAGGGGGCAATGAACACTGAAGCTTTCTTT	CASRGQGAMNTEAFF
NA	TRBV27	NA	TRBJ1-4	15	TGTGCCAGCAGTTTACTTCGGGCGGGACGTGAAAAACTGTTTTTT	CASSLLRAGREKLFF
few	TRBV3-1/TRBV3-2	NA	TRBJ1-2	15	TGTGCCAGCAGCCAGACGCCTTCGGGAAACTATGGCTACACCTTC	CASSQTPSGNYGYTF
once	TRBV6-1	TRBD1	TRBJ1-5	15	TGTGCCAGCAGTGAGAACAGGGGGAATAATCAGCCCCAGCATTTT	CASSENRGNNQPQHF
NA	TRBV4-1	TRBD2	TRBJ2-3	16	TGCGCCAGCAGCCCCCGGACTAGCGGCAACACAGATACGCAGTATTTT	CASSPRTSGNTDTQYF
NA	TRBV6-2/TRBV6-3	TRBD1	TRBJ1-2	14	TGTGCCAGCAGTTACTATACAGGGGGCAACGGCTACACCTTC	CASSYYTGGNGYTF
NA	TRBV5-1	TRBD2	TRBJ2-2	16	TGCGCCAGCAGCTTGGTTGCGGGAGCGGGAACCGGGGAGCTGTTTTTT	CASSLVAGAGTGELFF
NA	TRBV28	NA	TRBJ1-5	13	TGTGCCAGCAGCACCCGGTACAATCAGCCCCAGCATTTT	CASSTRYNQPQHF
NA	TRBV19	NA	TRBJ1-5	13	TGTGCCAGTAGTATAGGGCAGATCCAGCCCCAGCATTTT	CASSIGQIQPQHF